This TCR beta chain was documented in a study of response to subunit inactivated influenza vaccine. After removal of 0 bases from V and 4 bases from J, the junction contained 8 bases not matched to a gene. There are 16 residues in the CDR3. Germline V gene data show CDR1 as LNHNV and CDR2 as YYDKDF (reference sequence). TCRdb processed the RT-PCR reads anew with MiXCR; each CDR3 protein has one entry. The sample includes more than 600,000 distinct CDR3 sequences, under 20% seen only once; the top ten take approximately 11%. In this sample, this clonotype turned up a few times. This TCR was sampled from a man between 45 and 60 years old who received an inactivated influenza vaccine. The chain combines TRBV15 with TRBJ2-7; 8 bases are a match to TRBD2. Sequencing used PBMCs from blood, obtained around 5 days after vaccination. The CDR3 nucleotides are TGTGCCACCAGCAGAGATTCAAGTAGCGGGACGTACGAGCAGTACTTC. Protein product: CATSRDSSSGTYEQYF.